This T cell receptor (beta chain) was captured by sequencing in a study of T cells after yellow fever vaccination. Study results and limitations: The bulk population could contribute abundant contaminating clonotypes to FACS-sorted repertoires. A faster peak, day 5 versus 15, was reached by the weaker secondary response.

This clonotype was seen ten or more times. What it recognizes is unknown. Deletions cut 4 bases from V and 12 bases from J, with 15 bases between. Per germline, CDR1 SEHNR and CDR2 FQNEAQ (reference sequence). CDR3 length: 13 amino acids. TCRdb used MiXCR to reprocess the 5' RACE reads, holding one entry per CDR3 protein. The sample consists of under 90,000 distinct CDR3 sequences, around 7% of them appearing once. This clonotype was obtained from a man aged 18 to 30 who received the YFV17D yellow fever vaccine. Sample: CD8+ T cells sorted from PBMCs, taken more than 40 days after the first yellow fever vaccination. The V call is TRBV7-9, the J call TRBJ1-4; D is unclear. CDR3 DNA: TGTGCCAGCAGCTGGTCGATGCCACCCGAACTGTTTTTT. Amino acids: CASSWSMPPELFF.